A selection of T cell receptor beta chains follows, all from one sample in a study of blood T cell repertoires in COVID-19. The data were produced by immunoSEQ multiplex PCR, yet TCRdb's version contains in-frame clones alone and is incomplete. The data show around 60,000 clones, with 70% to 80% seen just once and less than 25% held by the top ten. Sample: peripheral blood. The receptor source for this set is a man older than 75 with active or convalescent COVID-19. Each CDR3 is given with its conserved first and last residue. Each record gives: V gene, J gene, CDR3 protein.

v_gene: TRBV7-2; j_gene: TRBJ2-5; CDR3aa: CASSIPRETQYF
v_gene: TRBV3-1/TRBV3-2; j_gene: TRBJ1-4; CDR3aa: CASSQDSRQGAFNEKLFF
v_gene: TRBV11-2; j_gene: TRBJ1-1; CDR3aa: CASSLVGGMNTEAFF
v_gene: TRBV13; j_gene: TRBJ1-5; CDR3aa: CASSSRRQGHNQPQHF
v_gene: TRBV2; j_gene: TRBJ2-2; CDR3aa: CASAPGTANTGELFF
v_gene: TRBV29-1; j_gene: TRBJ1-1; CDR3aa: CSVDRDTEAFF
v_gene: TRBV3-1/TRBV3-2; j_gene: TRBJ1-2; CDR3aa: CASSAGGGQGYTF
v_gene: TRBV18; j_gene: TRBJ2-2; CDR3aa: CASSPRDTGELFF
v_gene: TRBV30; j_gene: TRBJ2-7; CDR3aa: CAWALMFGEQYF
v_gene: TRBV5-4; j_gene: TRBJ2-3; CDR3aa: CASSLVQGITDTQYF
v_gene: TRBV4-1; j_gene: TRBJ2-1; CDR3aa: CASSSGTGPYNEQFF
v_gene: TRBV19; j_gene: TRBJ1-1; CDR3aa: CASRGQLNTEAFF
v_gene: TRBV7-3; j_gene: TRBJ2-2; CDR3aa: CASSSFIGRQGLWAGELFF
v_gene: TRBV18; j_gene: TRBJ2-5; CDR3aa: CASSPRTVTQETQYF
v_gene: TRBV21-1; j_gene: TRBJ1-2; CDR3aa: CASSKGYSLFAPAYGYTF
v_gene: TRBV18; j_gene: TRBJ2-2; CDR3aa: CASSPGTERTGELFF
v_gene: TRBV10-3; j_gene: TRBJ2-6; CDR3aa: CAITQSGANVLTF
v_gene: TRBV6-5; j_gene: TRBJ2-7; CDR3aa: CASSRGGRYEQYF
v_gene: TRBV11-3; j_gene: TRBJ2-5; CDR3aa: CASSTSRGGAPQYF